This T cell receptor beta chain was found in a study of technical replicates of blood from a handful of donors. The repertoire was sequenced with immunoSEQ multiplex PCR; TCRdb's copy has only in-frame clones and lacks some. Of about 82,000 clones detected, over 90% appear once; the ten largest clones hold 0.3% to 0.45%. A remark on this clone: At one end the junction does not follow the germline gene, possibly because of a read error.

Looked up from germline, CDR1 is SGDLS and CDR2 is YYNGEE. The CDR3 spans 13 residues. The sequence came from a human donor in good health. The material sequenced was T cells isolated from PBMCs. The rearrangement joins TRBV9 to TRBJ2-7; 12 bases are a match to TRBD2. CDR3 region: CASSHRLAGDLDF. Here the CDR3 DNA reads TGTGCCAGCAGCCACCGACTAGCGGGAGACTTGGACTTC.